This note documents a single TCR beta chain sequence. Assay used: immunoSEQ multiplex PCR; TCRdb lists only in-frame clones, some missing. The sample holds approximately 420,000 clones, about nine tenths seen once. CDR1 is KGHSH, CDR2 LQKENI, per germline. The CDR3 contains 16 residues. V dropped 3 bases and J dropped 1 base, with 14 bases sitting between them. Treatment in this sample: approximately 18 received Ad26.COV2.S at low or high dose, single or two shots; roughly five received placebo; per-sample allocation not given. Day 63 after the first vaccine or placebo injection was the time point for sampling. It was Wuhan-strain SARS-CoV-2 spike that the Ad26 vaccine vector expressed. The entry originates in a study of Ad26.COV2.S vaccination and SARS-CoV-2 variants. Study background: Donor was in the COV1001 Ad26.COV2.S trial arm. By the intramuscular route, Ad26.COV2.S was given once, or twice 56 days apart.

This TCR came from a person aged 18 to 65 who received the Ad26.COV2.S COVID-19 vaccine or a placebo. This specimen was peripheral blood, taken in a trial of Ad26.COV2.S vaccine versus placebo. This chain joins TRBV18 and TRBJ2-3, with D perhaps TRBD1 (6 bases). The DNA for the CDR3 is TGTGCCAGCTCACCTCCGGACAGTGACCGCACAGATACGCAGTATTTT. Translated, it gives CASSPPDSDRTDTQYF.